This entry is about one T cell receptor (beta chain). CDR1 SGDLS and CDR2 YYNGEE come from the germline V gene. This CDR3 comprises 16 residues. The V segment lost 4 bases and the J segment 6 bases; nucleotides outside the gene matches: 6. This record belongs to a study of blood T cell repertoires in COVID-19. Study-level information: Samples taken during acute and convalescent COVID-19 were collected in the United States, Italy and Spain.

Under the authors' procedure: Counts of nucleated cells, estimated from reference gene primer amplification, were obtained. This table comes from immunoSEQ multiplex PCR, and its TCRdb copy is limited to in-frame clones, with some not included. V, J and clone size reflect that table, while D and trimming were determined from the DNA. The table has 200,000 to 300,000 clones, about 79% seen once. The sequencing input was peripheral blood. The chain uses TRBV9 and TRBJ2-1; the match to TRBD2 covers 14 bases. The origin of this receptor is a man aged 40-49 years who had recovered from COVID-19. The CDR3 protein is CASSPRLAGGFNEQFF. The CDR3 DNA reads as TGTGCCAGCAGCCCCAGACTAGCGGGGGGGTTCAATGAGCAGTTCTTC.